Presented here are 26 T cell receptor beta chains from one specimen sequenced in a study of T cells in localized non-small cell lung cancer. Clones were sequenced by immunoSEQ multiplex PCR, and TCRdb holds only the in-frame ones, with some missing. Found here are 60,000 to 65,000 clones, about 90% of them singletons; the top ten hold approximately 2%. Sequencing used peripheral blood, obtained before any cancer treatment. The receptors here all came from a woman aged 35-70 years with stage I lung adenocarcinoma.

The chain joins TRBV6-5 to TRBJ2-5; a possible D gene is TRBD2 (5 bases). The CDR3 runs 12 residues. Germline loops: CDR1 MNHEY, CDR2 SVGAGI. V was cut by 4 bases and J by 8 bases, with 11 bases left in between. CDR3: CASSSEGRTQYF. The CDR3 DNA follows: TGTGCCAGCAGTTCCGAAGGGAGAACCCAGTACTTC.

This chain uses TRBV11-1 with TRBJ2-1; D gene uncertain. CDR3 length equals 14 residues. Per germline, CDR1 SGHAT and CDR2 FQDESV (reference sequence). V was trimmed by 2 bases and J by 10 bases, leaving 15 bases between them. CDR3 sequence reads: CASSLSLGRQEQFF. The CDR3 DNA sequence: TGTGCCAGCAGCTTATCACTCGGTCGGCAGGAGCAGTTCTTC.

The chain carries TRBV28 and TRBJ1-2; D possibly corresponds to TRBD1 (5 bases). The V end lost 8 bases, the J end lost 4 bases, and 23 bases lay between the germline ends. Per the germline V gene, CDR1 is MDHEN and CDR2 is SYDVKM. The CDR3 is 16 residues long. The CDR3 here is CASRPSGEALFYGYTF. Here the CDR3 DNA reads TGTGCCAGCCGCCCTTCGGGGGAGGCCCTATTCTATGGCTACACCTTC.

This clone has a handful of counts. The chain links TRBV5-1 to TRBJ1-2, with a possible D match to TRBD1 (5 bases). The CDR3 is 16 amino acids. From germline, CDR1 is SGHRS and CDR2 YFSETQ. V lost 0 bases to trimming and J lost 4 bases, with 16 bases between them. The CDR3 bases are TGCGCCAGCAGCTTGGGGGCGAGGGGTGGAAGCTATGGCTACACCTTC. It translates to CASSLGARGGSYGYTF.

The chain couples TRBV2 to TRBJ2-2, with a tentative D call TRBD2 (5 bases). With 6 bases removed from V and 2 bases from J, the gap between germline ends came to 13 bases. The CDR3 is 15 amino acids. Germline CDR1 and CDR2: SNHLY and FYNNEI. The CDR3 here is CASRIRDPNTGELFF. The DNA of the CDR3 is TGTGCCAGCAGAATCCGGGATCCTAACACCGGGGAGCTGTTTTTT.

The rearrangement links TRBV4-3 to TRBJ2-1, with D possibly being TRBD1 (5 bases). Germline CDR1 LGHNA, CDR2 YSLEER. Trimming removed 4 bases from V and 1 base from J, with 14 bases in between. CDR3 length: 16 residues. This CDR3 reads CASSPQGALSYNEQFF. The CDR3 region has the DNA TGCGCCAGCAGCCCCCAGGGCGCTCTTTCCTACAATGAGCAGTTCTTC.

The chain is built from TRBV27 and TRBJ2-7; D remains unclear. The V end was cut by 2 bases, the J end by 2 bases, with 7 bases between. The CDR3 contains 13 residues. The germline CDR1 and CDR2 sequences are MNHEY and SMNVEV (reference sequence). This CDR3 is CASSLDETYEQYF. The CDR3, as DNA: TGTGCCAGCAGTTTAGATGAGACCTACGAGCAGTACTTC.

The V and J genes are TRBV28 and TRBJ2-7, with a possible D match to TRBD1 (5 bases). Per germline, CDR1 MDHEN and CDR2 SYDVKM. The CDR3 runs 14 residues. Trimming shortened V by 7 bases and J by 1 base, and 14 bases separated the two germline ends. The CDR3 protein is CASIPPRGSYEQYF. In nucleotides, the CDR3 is TGTGCCAGCATTCCCCCAAGGGGTTCCTACGAGCAGTACTTC. The full variable domain, completed using reference TRBV28 and TRBJ2-7, is DVKVTQSSRYLVKRTGEKVFLECVQDMDHENMFWYRQDPGLGLRLIYFSYDVKMKEKGDIPEGYSVSREKKERFSLILESASTNQTSMYLCASIPPRGSYEQYFGPGTRLTVT.

This chain connects TRBV27 to TRBJ1-1; TRBD1 is a possible D gene (6 bases). CDR1 is MNHEY and CDR2 is SMNVEV in the germline V gene (reference sequence). Trimming stripped 6 bases from V and 4 bases from J, with 18 bases between. CDR3 length equals 15 residues. The CDR3 spells CASRTPDSRATEAFF. CDR3 DNA sequence: TGTGCCAGCAGGACTCCGGACAGTAGGGCCACTGAAGCTTTCTTT.

The chain combines TRBV5-1 with TRBJ2-7, with a weak D call TRBD1 (6 bases). Germline CDR1 and CDR2: SGHRS and YFSETQ. The CDR3 is 14 residues long. Trimming took 4 bases from V and 1 from J, leaving 12 bases between them. CDR3 in amino acids: CASSTTGTSYEQYF. CDR3 in DNA: TGCGCCAGCAGCACGACCGGGACATCCTACGAGCAGTACTTC. The full variable domain, rest sourced from reference TRBV5-1 and TRBJ2-7, is KAGVTQTPRYLIKTRGQQVTLSCSPISGHRSVSWYQQTPGQGLQFLFEYFSETQRNKGNFPGRFSGRQFSNSRSEMNVSTLELGDSALYLCASSTTGTSYEQYFGPGTRLTVT.

The CDR3 is CASSWGAENYGYTF. DNA of the CDR3: TGTGCCAGCAGTTGGGGGGCGGAAAACTATGGCTACACCTTC. The chain joins TRBV28 to TRBJ1-2, with D possibly TRBD1 on 6 matching bases. The CDR3 runs to 14 residues. Germline values: CDR1 MDHEN, CDR2 SYDVKM. Between the trimmed V and J ends, which lost 4 bases and 2 bases, there was a span of 11 bases.

The chain couples TRBV5-1 to TRBJ2-7; possibly TRBD1 for D (6 bases). Trimming stripped 1 base from V and 0 bases from J, with 11 bases between. Germline CDR1 SGHRS, CDR2 YFSETQ. This CDR3 has 15 residues. The CDR3 nucleotides read TGCGCCAGCAGCTTGTTAGGACAGAGCTCCTACGAGCAGTACTTC. It translates to CASSLLGQSSYEQYF.

The CDR3 loop reads CASSTEPSTDTQYF. CDR3 in DNA: TGCGCCAGCAGCACCGAGCCTAGCACAGATACGCAGTATTTT. V gene TRBV5-1 combines with J gene TRBJ2-3; D gene ambiguous. The V gene's germline CDR1 is SGHRS and CDR2 YFSETQ. This CDR3 comprises 14 residues. Trimming stripped 4 bases from V and 0 bases from J, with 9 bases between.

This clone was detected only once. This same CDR3 is encoded by further DNA sequences in the sample. V and J are TRBV18 and TRBJ2-7, with D perhaps TRBD1 (5 bases). V gave up 3 bases and J gave up 0 bases, with 6 bases separating them. Germline V gene lookup returns CDR1 KGHSH and CDR2 LQKENI. This CDR3 is 13 amino acids long. CDR3 residues: CASSPDSSYEQYF. The DNA of the CDR3 is TGTGCCAGCTCACCTGACAGCTCCTACGAGCAGTACTTC. Filled out from reference TRBV18 and TRBJ2-7, the complete variable domain reads NAGVMQNPRHLVRRRGQEARLRCSPMKGHSHVYWYRQLPEEGLKFMVYLQKENIIDESGMPKERFSAEFPKEGPSILRIQQVVRGDSAAYFCASSPDSSYEQYFGPGTRLTVT.

The rearrangement uses TRBV18 and TRBJ1-4; no clear D. Germline V lookup: CDR1 KGHSH, CDR2 LQKENI. With 2 bases removed from V and 8 bases from J, the gap between germline ends came to 12 bases. The CDR3 is made up of 14 amino acids. The DNA for the CDR3 is TGTGCCAGCTCACCATCTGGGGAACTCGAAAAACTGTTTTTT. Residues: CASSPSGELEKLFF.

This clone was seen only a few times. The rearrangement uses TRBV28 and TRBJ1-5; D uncertain. Trimming removed 4 bases from V and 4 bases from J, with 17 bases in between. Germline lookup yields CDR1 MDHEN and CDR2 SYDVKM. The CDR3 extends over 16 amino acids. CDR3 sequence reads: CASSYPDGKWNQPQHF. The CDR3 bases are TGTGCCAGCAGTTACCCGGACGGAAAATGGAATCAGCCCCAGCATTTT.

This chain joins TRBV7-2 and TRBJ2-2; 11 positions agree with TRBD2. V shed 5 bases and J 4 bases; nucleotides not matched to a gene: 6. There are 16 residues in the CDR3. Germline CDR1 is SGHTA and CDR2 is FQGNSA. The CDR3 DNA sequence: TGTGCCAGCAGCCACATTAGCGGGGGGGTCACCGGGGAGCTGTTTTTT. Translated: CASSHISGGVTGELFF. The full variable domain, in which reference TRBV7-2 and TRBJ2-2 provide the parts outside the CDR3, is GAGVSQSPSNKVTEKGKDVELRCDPISGHTALYWYRQSLGQGLEFLIYFQGNSAPDKSGLPSDRFSAERTGGSVSTLTIQRTQQEDSAVYLCASSHISGGVTGELFFGEGSRLTVL.

The CDR3 here is CASSDPREGGTYNEQFF. In DNA, the CDR3 is TGCGCCAGCAGTGACCCTCGGGAGGGGGGCACCTACAATGAGCAGTTCTTC. V is TRBV10-1 and J is TRBJ2-1; 8 positions match TRBD2. The V gene end was trimmed by 3 bases and the J gene end by 2 bases; junction bases not matched to a gene: 9. Germline V gene lookup returns CDR1 WNHNN and CDR2 SYGVQD (reference sequence). CDR3 length equals 17 residues.

The V gene is TRBV7-2, the J gene TRBJ2-5, with D unresolved. The CDR3 contains 12 residues. Germline CDR1 reads SGHTA; CDR2 reads FQGNSA. The ends were cut back, 2 bases at V and 5 bases at J, with 6 bases in the middle. The DNA for the CDR3 is TGTGCCAGCAGCTTACTATGGGAGACCCAGTACTTC. Amino acid sequence: CASSLLWETQYF.

The rearrangement uses TRBV19 and TRBJ1-1; 8 bases are a match to TRBD1. CDR1 is LNHDA, CDR2 SQIVND, per germline (reference sequence). V trimming: 1 base; J trimming: 0 bases; junction bases outside the gene matches: 1. The CDR3 has 15 amino acids. The CDR3 nucleotides read TGTGCCAGTAGTATAGTGACAGGGGTGAACACTGAAGCTTTCTTT. As protein: CASSIVTGVNTEAFF.

This chain uses TRBV7-8 with TRBJ2-5; D is perhaps TRBD2 (6 bases). The germline V and J ends were trimmed by 1 base and 1 base, with 7 bases remaining between them. This CDR3 spans 14 amino acids. Looked up from germline, CDR1 is SGHVS and CDR2 is FQNEAQ. CDR3 region: CASSLGTTQETQYF. CDR3 nucleotide sequence: TGTGCCAGCAGCTTAGGGACTACCCAAGAGACCCAGTACTTC. Using reference TRBV7-8 and TRBJ2-5 for the parts outside the CDR3, the full variable domain is GAGVSQSPRYKVAKRGQDVALRCDPISGHVSLFWYQQALGQGPEFLTYFQNEAQLDKSGLPSDRFFAERPEGSVSTLKIQRTQQEDSAVYLCASSLGTTQETQYFGPGTRLLVL.

This chain links TRBV7-9 with TRBJ1-1; tentative D call: TRBD1 (5 bases). Trimming took off 2 bases at V and 3 bases at J, with 13 bases between the two ends. CDR3 length: 15 residues. The germline V gene has CDR1 SEHNR and CDR2 FQNEAQ (reference sequence). CDR3 coding DNA: TGTGCCAGCAGCTTAATTGGGGGTGTCGACACTGAAGCTTTCTTT. Its translation: CASSLIGGVDTEAFF.

This sequence joins TRBV7-2 and TRBJ2-3, with D unclear. The CDR3 spans 15 residues. Looked up from germline, CDR1 is SGHTA and CDR2 is FQGNSA. The V and J ends lost 1 base and 1 base respectively, with 9 bases between them. CDR3 DNA sequence: TGTGCCAGCAGCTTAGAGTACCTCCGCACAGATACGCAGTATTTT. This sequence encodes CASSLEYLRTDTQYF.

The chain uses TRBV10-1 and TRBJ2-5, with 14 positions matching TRBD2. CDR1 and CDR2 from the germline V gene are WNHNN and SYGVQD (reference sequence). The CDR3 covers 16 residues. V gave up 3 bases and J gave up 5 bases; unmatched junction bases: 5. Written as DNA, the CDR3 is TGCGCCAGCAGTGACCTGGGACTAGCGGGAGTGGAGACCCAGTACTTC. It yields the protein CASSDLGLAGVETQYF.

V usage is TRBV9 and J usage is TRBJ1-3; 8 nucleotides agree with TRBD1. The germline V gene has CDR1 SGDLS and CDR2 YYNGEE. With V trimmed by 3 bases and J by 0 bases, 14 bases remained unmatched. This CDR3 contains 19 residues. This CDR3 reads CASSATGTGGESSGNTIYF. The CDR3, as DNA: TGTGCCAGCAGCGCCACCGGGACAGGAGGAGAAAGCTCTGGAAACACCATATATTTT. The variable domain in full, with the rest retrieved from reference TRBV9 and TRBJ1-3, is DSGVTQTPKHLITATGQRVTLRCSPRSGDLSVYWYQQSLDQGLQFLIQYYNGEERAKGNILERFSAQQFPDLHSELNLSSLELGDSALYFCASSATGTGGESSGNTIYFGEGSWLTVV.

This clone has just a few counts. The CDR3 here is CASSRQIANTEAFF. CDR3 in DNA: TGTGCCAGCAGCCGACAGATAGCGAACACTGAAGCTTTCTTT. The gene calls are TRBV7-9 and TRBJ1-1, with a weak D call TRBD1 (5 bases). From germline, CDR1 is SEHNR and CDR2 FQNEAQ (reference sequence). Trimming shortened V by 5 bases and J by 1 base, and 11 bases separated the two germline ends. The CDR3 length is 14 residues. The whole variable domain, remainder taken from reference TRBV7-9 and TRBJ1-1, is DTGVSQNPRHKITKRGQNVTFRCDPISEHNRLYWYRQTLGQGPEFLTYFQNEAQLEKSRLLSDRFSAERPKGSFSTLEIQRTEQGDSAMYLCASSRQIANTEAFFGQGTRLTVV.